These 17 T cell receptor beta chains came from one sample sequenced in a study of shared clonotypes between healthy human individuals. Profiling relied on immunoSEQ multiplex PCR, and the TCRdb table lists in-frame clones only, not all of them. The sample has about 820,000 clones; more than 85% are singletons. The naive CD8 fraction comprised CD45RO-negative cells positively selected for CCR7 and excluded terminally differentiated effector memory CD45RA+ cells. Sequenced sample: naive CD8+ T cells sorted from blood. All receptors derive from a man aged 25-40 years in good health.

V gene TRBV28 combines with J gene TRBJ2-2; D is ambiguous. Germline values: CDR1 MDHEN, CDR2 SYDVKM. Between the trimmed V and J ends, which lost 4 bases and 4 bases, there was a span of 16 bases. The CDR3 loop spans 16 amino acids. Here the CDR3 reads CASSSLLPTSTGELFF. The CDR3 region has the DNA TGTGCCAGCAGTTCTCTCCTCCCGACTTCCACCGGGGAGCTGTTTTTT.

The chain combines TRBV29-1 with TRBJ1-3, with D perhaps TRBD1 (6 bases). V gave up 2 bases and J gave up 0 bases, with 14 bases separating them. There are 16 residues in the CDR3. Germline CDR1 is SQVTM and CDR2 is ANQGSEA. CDR3 sequence reads: CSVELTWDTSGNTIYF. CDR3 coding DNA: TGCAGCGTTGAACTGACTTGGGACACCTCTGGAAACACCATATATTTT.

This chain joins TRBV7-6 and TRBJ2-7, with 8 bases identical to TRBD2. The CDR3 loop spans 14 amino acids. V shed 4 bases and J 5 bases; nucleotides not matched to a gene: 7. Germline loops: CDR1 SGHVS, CDR2 FNYEAQ. CDR3 DNA: TGTGCCAGCAGCTCAGGACGGGAGGGCCACGAGCAGTACTTC. This gives the protein CASSSGREGHEQYF.

J is TRBJ2-7 and V is TRBV11-1; 8 bases align to TRBD1. Germline V gene lookup returns CDR1 SGHAT and CDR2 FQDESV (reference sequence). There are 13 residues in the CDR3. With V trimmed by 5 bases and J by 6 bases, 6 bases remained unmatched. CDR3 DNA: TGTGCCAGCAGCACTGGACAGGGCAGCGAGCAGTACTTC. Amino acid sequence: CASSTGQGSEQYF.

In the case of this clone: This specimen includes other DNA sequences encoding the same CDR3. The V and J genes are TRBV14 and TRBJ2-2; D is uncertain. Germline CDR1 reads SGHDN; CDR2 reads FVKESK. This CDR3 is 13 amino acids long. The V end was cut by 1 base, the J end by 5 bases, with 5 bases between. The CDR3 DNA is TGTGCCAGCAGCCAAGTGGGGACCGGGGAGCTGTTTTTT. Its protein is CASSQVGTGELFF.

This clone was recorded once. The CDR3 is CASSLGQNTGELFF. The CDR3 DNA reads TGTGCCAGCAGCTTGGGACAGAACACCGGGGAGCTGTTTTTT. This rearrangement joins TRBV5-4 to TRBJ2-2; D uncertain. Trimming removed 0 bases from V and 1 base from J, with 4 bases in between. CDR1 is SGHNT, CDR2 YYREEE, per germline (reference sequence). There are 14 residues in the CDR3.

The sample holds one count of this clone. The CDR3 loop is CASSFARGDTEAFF. Here the CDR3 DNA reads TGTGCCAGCAGTTTTGCCCGAGGGGACACTGAAGCTTTCTTT. This chain connects TRBV27 to TRBJ1-1, with D possibly being TRBD1 (5 bases). From germline, CDR1 is MNHEY and CDR2 SMNVEV (reference sequence). This CDR3 has 14 amino acids. V was trimmed by 3 bases and J by 3 bases, leaving 11 bases between them.

J is TRBJ2-1 and V is TRBV27, with D unresolved. Germline loops: CDR1 MNHEY, CDR2 SMNVEV (reference sequence). Trimming stripped 6 bases from V and 2 bases from J, with 17 bases between. This CDR3 contains 16 residues. CDR3 amino acids: CASSPGLELPYNEQFF. CDR3 in DNA: TGTGCCAGCAGCCCCGGTCTTGAGCTGCCCTACAATGAGCAGTTCTTC.

The genes are TRBV10-2 and TRBJ2-3; no clear D. This CDR3 is built from 12 residues. Germline V gene sequence: CDR1 WSHSY, CDR2 SAAADI. V was trimmed by 7 bases and J by 1 base, leaving 6 bases between them. CDR3 DNA sequence: TGCGCCAGCATGGCGCGCACAGATACGCAGTATTTT. The encoded protein is CASMARTDTQYF.

V and J are TRBV6-5 and TRBJ2-7; 11 bases match TRBD2. The V gene's germline CDR1 is MNHEY and CDR2 SVGAGI. Losses at the gene ends were 2 bases for V and 0 bases for J; bases not matched to a gene: 3. The CDR3 has 16 residues. The CDR3 region has the DNA TGTGCCAGCAGTTACCCGCTAGCGGGAGGCTCCTACGAGCAGTACTTC. Translation: CASSYPLAGGSYEQYF.

The genes are TRBV19 and TRBJ2-7; D is unclear. The length of the CDR3 is 13 residues. The V end lost 5 bases, the J end lost 9 bases, and 17 bases lay between the germline ends. The V gene's germline CDR1 is LNHDA and CDR2 SQIVND (reference sequence). The CDR3 region has the DNA TGTGCCAGTAGTGGTGGCCGCCGCAACGGGCAGTACTTC. Translated, it gives CASSGGRRNGQYF.

This sequence joins TRBV10-2 and TRBJ2-7; D not certain. Looked up from germline, CDR1 is WSHSY and CDR2 is SAAADI. The ends were cut back, 3 bases at V and 0 bases at J, with 6 bases in the middle. The CDR3 sequence is 13 residues long. CDR3: CASSEGDSYEQYF. CDR3 DNA: TGCGCCAGCAGTGAAGGAGACTCCTACGAGCAGTACTTC.

The V gene is TRBV27, the J gene TRBJ2-7, with TRBD1 identical over 7 bases. The CDR3 loop spans 15 amino acids. The V segment lost 3 bases and the J segment 2 bases; nucleotides outside the gene matches: 7. Per the germline V gene, CDR1 is MNHEY and CDR2 is SMNVEV (reference sequence). The CDR3 DNA sequence: TGTGCCAGCAGTTTGGTACAGGGGTTAACCTACGAGCAGTACTTC. Protein product: CASSLVQGLTYEQYF.

The chain couples TRBV29-1 to TRBJ2-3, with D perhaps matching TRBD1 or TRBD2 (5 bases each). Trimming took 5 bases from V and 1 from J, leaving 19 bases between them. The CDR3 length is 16 residues. Germline CDR1 is SQVTM and CDR2 is ANQGSEA. This CDR3 is CSVTPGPGIGTDTQYF. CDR3 bases: TGCAGCGTTACCCCGGGGCCAGGGATCGGCACAGATACGCAGTATTTT.

The rearrangement uses TRBV19 and TRBJ2-7, with D perhaps TRBD1 (6 bases). The CDR3 has 16 amino acids. V dropped 0 bases and J dropped 6 bases, with 18 bases sitting between them. CDR1 and CDR2 (germline): LNHDA, SQIVND (reference sequence). The CDR3 is CASSIDTGHPTGEQYF. In DNA form, the CDR3 reads TGTGCCAGTAGTATAGATACGGGACACCCCACGGGCGAGCAGTACTTC.

V is TRBV28 and J is TRBJ2-7; 11 bases are shared with TRBD2. J lost 1 base, V lost 2 bases, and 4 bases had no gene match. Per the germline V gene, CDR1 is MDHEN and CDR2 is SYDVKM. The CDR3 length is 16 residues. The CDR3 nucleotides read TGTGCCAGCAGTTTACCCCGGACTAGCGGGTCCTACGAGCAGTACTTC. Amino acid sequence: CASSLPRTSGSYEQYF.

This clone was detected only once. This chain connects TRBV7-2 to TRBJ1-5; tentatively, D is TRBD1 (5 bases). V was trimmed by 0 bases and J by 3 bases, leaving 24 bases between them. Germline V CDR1 and CDR2: SGHTA, FQGNSA. This CDR3 is built from 20 residues. In DNA, the CDR3 is TGTGCCAGCAGCTTAGCGATTTTAAAGCCTCCAGGGAGGGACAATCAGCCCCAGCATTTT. The encoded protein is CASSLAILKPPGRDNQPQHF.